The rows below give T cell receptor beta chains drawn from one sample of a study of blood T cell repertoires in COVID-19. Sequencing was performed with immunoSEQ multiplex PCR; in TCRdb, only in-frame clones are kept and a portion is missing. The sample includes around 400,000 clones, about nine tenths seen only once; the top ten take more than 0.85%. The source material was PBMCs or T cells enriched from blood (not recorded which). The origin of the receptors is a woman aged 40 to 49 who had been exposed to COVID-19. Each CDR3 is given with its conserved first and last residue. Each record gives: CDR3 length, J gene, clone size, V gene, D gene, CDR3 protein, CDR3 DNA. The D gene is left open where the match is weak. The size of a clone is reported for some rows only, either as once, few or many, or as a class for expanded clones.

11 TRBJ1-6 many TRBV12-5 NA CASGSGGPLHF TGTGCTAGTGGTTCGGGCGGGCCCCTCCACTTT
16 TRBJ2-1 NA TRBV11-2 TRBD2 CASRGTAGVSYNEQFF TGTGCCAGCAGGGGAACGGCGGGGGTCTCCTACAATGAGCAGTTCTTC
14 TRBJ1-3 NA TRBV19 NA CASSIRGSGNTIYF TGTGCCAGTAGTATTCGGGGAAGTGGAAACACCATATATTTT
13 TRBJ2-1 NA TRBV10-1 TRBD2 CASRRDYRSEQFF TGCGCCAGCAGGAGGGACTACCGAAGTGAGCAGTTCTTC
12 TRBJ2-2 NA TRBV5-6 TRBD1 CASSSGQGELFF TGTGCCAGCAGCTCGGGACAGGGGGAGCTGTTTTTT
15 TRBJ2-3 once TRBV19 TRBD2 CASSIGGRVPDTQYF TGTGCCAGTAGTATCGGCGGGAGAGTCCCAGATACGCAGTATTTT
13 TRBJ1-2 once TRBV5-1 TRBD1 CASSPTGVGGYTF TGCGCCAGCAGCCCAACAGGGGTGGGCGGCTACACCTTC
14 TRBJ1-4 NA TRBV3-1/TRBV3-2 NA CASSPSQGGEKLFF TGTGCCAGCAGTCCTTCTCAGGGCGGTGAAAAACTGTTTTTT
13 TRBJ1-2 NA TRBV12-3/TRBV12-4 NA CASSRWGVGGYTF TGTGCCAGCAGTCGATGGGGCGTGGGGGGCTACACCTTC
16 TRBJ1-6 NA TRBV5-1 NA CASSFGGASYNSPLHF TGCGCCAGCAGCTTCGGAGGGGCCTCCTATAATTCACCCCTCCACTTT
17 TRBJ2-6 once TRBV6-4 NA CASSDSGRFPGANVLTF TGTGCCAGCAGTGACTCGGGGAGGTTCCCTGGGGCCAACGTCCTGACTTTC
15 TRBJ2-1 NA TRBV2 NA CASSVRQGNYNEQFF TGTGCCAGCAGTGTTAGGCAGGGAAACTACAATGAGCAGTTCTTC
13 TRBJ1-5 NA TRBV2 TRBD1 CASSRGHNQPQHF TGTGCCAGCAGCAGGGGGCACAATCAGCCCCAGCATTTT
12 TRBJ1-3 NA TRBV19 NA CASSESGNTIYF TGTGCCAGTTCGGAGTCCGGAAACACCATATATTTT
14 TRBJ1-3 few TRBV27 NA CASSVTAAGNTIYF TGTGCCAGCAGTGTGACAGCAGCTGGAAACACCATATATTTT
12 TRBJ2-7 NA TRBV11-2 NA CASSDSVYEQYF TGTGCCAGCAGCGACAGCGTATACGAGCAGTACTTC
16 TRBJ2-1 NA TRBV18 TRBD1 CASSQTGTGNYNEQFF TGTGCCAGCTCACAAACCGGGACAGGGAACTACAATGAGCAGTTCTTC
18 TRBJ2-1 NA TRBV11-3 TRBD2 CASSLGGGGRSRLNEQFF TGTGCCAGCAGCTTAGGGGGTGGCGGGAGAAGTCGGTTGAATGAGCAGTTCTTC
12 TRBJ1-2 NA TRBV12-3/TRBV12-4 NA CASSFPGDGYTF TGTGCCAGCAGTTTTCCTGGAGATGGCTACACCTTC
15 TRBJ1-2 NA TRBV19 NA CASSIGQGINYGYTF TGTGCCAGTAGTATAGGTCAGGGGATCAACTATGGCTACACCTTC
16 TRBJ1-4 NA TRBV15 TRBD1 CATSRDEGATPEKLFF TGTGCCACCAGCAGAGATGAGGGGGCCACCCCTGAAAAACTGTTTTTT
14 TRBJ1-3 NA TRBV20-1 TRBD1 CSASSVGQGDTIYF TGCAGTGCTAGTTCGGTGGGCCAGGGGGACACCATATATTTT
19 TRBJ2-1 NA TRBV7-8 TRBD2 CASSFSPPWEGVTHHEQFF TGTGCCAGCAGCTTTTCCCCCCCTTGGGAGGGAGTCACGCACCATGAGCAGTTCTTC
12 TRBJ1-2 NA TRBV29-1 NA CSVDDSDYGYTF TGCAGCGTAGACGACAGTGACTATGGCTACACCTTC
16 TRBJ1-3 once TRBV5-1 NA CASSLDGGLTGNTIYF TGCGCCAGCAGCTTGGATGGGGGACTCACTGGAAATACCATATATTTT
16 TRBJ1-1 NA TRBV18 NA CASLNAMNRPNTEAFF TGTGCCAGCTTAAACGCAATGAACAGACCGAACACTGAAGCTTTCTTT
17 TRBJ2-2 NA TRBV4-3 NA CASSQDAATLGTGELFF TGCGCCAGCAGCCAAGATGCGGCCACCCTGGGCACCGGGGAGCTGTTTTTT
12 TRBJ1-2 NA TRBV5-4 NA CASSLDGHGYTF TGTGCCAGCAGCTTGGATGGCCATGGCTACACCTTC
13 TRBJ2-1 few TRBV3-1/TRBV3-2 NA CASSQATYNEQFF TGTGCCAGCAGCCAAGCTACGTACAATGAGCAGTTCTTC
14 TRBJ1-4 NA TRBV4-3 NA CASSQDGGREKLFF TGCGCCAGCAGCCAAGATGGGGGCCGCGAAAAACTGTTTTTT
15 TRBJ1-4 NA TRBV19 TRBD1 CASRPGQGGNEKLFF TGTGCCAGTAGGCCGGGACAGGGGGGTAATGAAAAACTGTTTTTT
14 TRBJ2-5 NA TRBV30 TRBD1 CAWSGGTDQETQYF TGTGCCTGGAGTGGGGGGACAGACCAAGAGACCCAGTACTTC
16 TRBJ2-1 NA TRBV7-8 NA CASSLALGSSYNEQFF TGTGCCAGCAGCTTAGCATTGGGGAGCTCCTACAATGAGCAGTTCTTC
14 TRBJ1-1 NA TRBV30 TRBD1 CAWKQGPANTEAFF TGTGCCTGGAAACAGGGGCCGGCGAACACTGAAGCTTTCTTT
14 TRBJ2-1 NA TRBV11-3 NA CASSTRDLYNEQFF TGTGCCAGCAGCACCCGGGACTTATACAATGAGCAGTTCTTC
17 TRBJ2-2 NA TRBV30 TRBD2 CAWSGHIVAGAIGELFF TGTGCCTGGAGTGGTCATATAGTAGCGGGAGCCATCGGGGAGCTGTTTTTT
14 TRBJ1-1 NA TRBV19 NA CASSRQGWDTEAFF TGTGCCAGTAGTCGGCAGGGGTGGGACACTGAAGCTTTCTTT
17 TRBJ2-1 NA TRBV4-3 TRBD2 CASSQAMAGLAGGKQFF TGCGCCAGCAGCCAAGCCATGGCCGGACTAGCGGGAGGCAAGCAGTTCTTC
15 TRBJ1-4 NA TRBV30 TRBD1 CAWSPPGGFNEKLFF TGTGCCTGGAGTCCCCCAGGGGGGTTTAATGAAAAACTGTTTTTT
15 TRBJ1-1 once TRBV18 NA CASSPTGPLNTEAFF TGTGCCAGCTCACCTACAGGTCCTTTGAACACTGAAGCTTTCTTT
16 TRBJ2-1 NA TRBV24-1 TRBD1 CATSGGTGRRGNEQFF TGTGCCACCAGTGGGGGGACAGGGAGAAGAGGCAATGAGCAGTTCTTC
12 TRBJ1-3 NA TRBV14 NA CASSQSRNTIYF TGTGCCAGCAGCCAGTCTAGAAACACCATATATTTT
16 TRBJ1-5 NA TRBV18 TRBD1 CASSPRQGGGNQPQHF TGTGCCAGCTCACCTCGACAGGGCGGTGGCAATCAGCCCCAGCATTTT
15 TRBJ2-7 NA TRBV6-6 TRBD2 CASSHPGRAGDEQYF TGTGCCAGCAGCCACCCCGGGCGAGCGGGAGACGAGCAGTACTTC
14 TRBJ1-3 NA TRBV3-1/TRBV3-2 NA CASSQSPSGNTIYF TGTGCCAGCAGCCAGAGTCCCTCTGGAAACACCATATATTTT